This T cell receptor (beta chain) is drawn from a study of T-cell reconstitution after alpha-beta-depleted transplantation in children. Germline CDR1 and CDR2: SGHRS and YFSETQ. The V and J ends lost 0 bases and 9 bases respectively, with 11 bases between them. The CDR3 sequence is 13 residues long. The library targeted TCRbeta and was prepared with unique molecular identifiers. TCRdb analysed the PCR reads with MiXCR anew, one entry per CDR3 protein. Counted here are about 500,000 distinct CDR3 sequences, approximately 32% occurring once; the ten biggest clones make up approximately 2.3%. This clonotype has just a few counts.

The sequence was collected from a human donor who donated a stem cell graft to a child with aplastic anemia. The V gene is TRBV5-1, the J gene TRBJ2-3; no firm D call. Sequencing was performed on PBMCs from the stem cell graft donor, taken from the stem cell graft. The CDR3 sequence: CASSLDIIETQYF. CDR3 bases: TGCGCCAGCAGCTTGGACATCATAGAGACGCAGTATTTT. Together with reference TRBV5-1 and TRBJ2-3, the CDR3 gives the full variable domain: KAGVTQTPRYLIKTRGQQVTLSCSPISGHRSVSWYQQTPGQGLQFLFEYFSETQRNKGNFPGRFSGRQFSNSRSEMNVSTLELGDSALYLCASSLDIIETQYFGPGTRLTVL.